The rows below give T cell receptor beta chains drawn from one sample of a study of cytomegalovirus exposure and HLA in healthy donors. Method: immunoSEQ multiplex PCR; TCRdb's copy keeps in-frame clones and lacks some. Here the sample spans roughly 68,000 clones, 60% to 75% being singletons. Sequencing was performed on PBMCs. The receptors stem from a man aged 35-49 years in good health and CMV-seropositive. Both conserved end residues are part of each CDR3. D genes are given only for firm matches. Clone size appears in some rows only: once, few, many, or a class for an expanded clone.

CDR3 protein,CDR3 DNA,V gene,D gene,clone size,J gene
CASSFTGTFNEKLFF,TGTGCCAGCAGCTTTACCGGGACTTTTAATGAAAAACTGTTTTTT,TRBV7-9,NA,NA,TRBJ1-4
CASSIGQPLNTEAFF,TGTGCCAGCAGCATTGGACAGCCACTGAACACTGAAGCTTTCTTT,TRBV6-1,NA,NA,TRBJ1-1
CASSGQGGLGEQFF,TGTGCCAGCAGCGGACAGGGAGGATTGGGTGAGCAGTTCTTC,TRBV2,TRBD1,NA,TRBJ2-1
CASRTTRSGAYGYTF,TGCGCCAGCAGAACCACGCGGAGCGGGGCCTATGGCTACACCTTC,TRBV5-1,NA,NA,TRBJ1-2
CSVEDFTGAGTREQYF,TGCAGCGTTGAAGATTTCACAGGGGCCGGAACCCGCGAGCAGTACTTC,TRBV29-1,TRBD1,few,TRBJ2-7
CASSTGTSGGIHDEQFF,TGTGCCAGCAGCACCGGGACTAGCGGGGGTATACATGATGAGCAGTTCTTC,TRBV7-9,TRBD2,NA,TRBJ2-1
CASSQDRTGTSYEQYF,TGCGCCAGCAGCCAAGATAGGACAGGTACCTCCTACGAGCAGTACTTC,TRBV4-3,TRBD1,NA,TRBJ2-7
CASSPLGGTQHF,TGTGCCAGCAGTCCCCTCGGGGGGACCCAGCATTTT,TRBV5-6,NA,NA,TRBJ1-5
CASTRYNTGELFF,TGTGCCAGCACCCGTTATAACACCGGGGAGCTGTTTTTT,TRBV7-2,NA,NA,TRBJ2-2
CASSLGGFANTGELFF,TGTGCCAGCAGCCTGGGGGGGTTCGCGAACACCGGGGAGCTGTTTTTT,TRBV13,TRBD2,NA,TRBJ2-2
CAISDSDTQYF,TGTGCCATCAGTGACTCAGATACGCAGTATTTT,TRBV10-3,NA,NA,TRBJ2-3
CASSPIAGGQNEQFF,TGTGCCAGCAGCCCTATAGCGGGGGGGCAGAATGAGCAGTTCTTC,TRBV11-2,TRBD2,NA,TRBJ2-1
CASSLSSGTYEQYF,TGTGCCAGCAGCTTGTCGTCTGGCACCTACGAGCAGTACTTC,TRBV7-2,NA,NA,TRBJ2-7
CASTTGGGETQYF,TGTGCCAGCACCACAGGCGGGGGAGAGACCCAGTACTTC,TRBV11-2,TRBD2,NA,TRBJ2-5
CASSQPGSETHEQYF,TGTGCCAGCAGTCAGCCGGGTTCAGAGACCCACGAGCAGTACTTC,TRBV6-5,NA,NA,TRBJ2-7
CASSQPGETQYF,TGCGCCAGCAGCCAACCGGGGGAGACCCAGTACTTC,TRBV4-1,NA,NA,TRBJ2-5
CASTAGQGNQPQHF,TGTGCCAGCACGGCGGGACAGGGCAATCAGCCCCAGCATTTT,TRBV2,TRBD1,NA,TRBJ1-5
CAIPGTAHTGANVLTF,TGTGCCATCCCCGGGACAGCTCACACTGGGGCCAACGTCCTGACTTTC,TRBV10-3,TRBD1,few,TRBJ2-6
CASSLVLQGGSPLHF,TGTGCCAGCAGCTTAGTTCTCCAGGGCGGTTCACCCCTCCACTTT,TRBV11-2,NA,few,TRBJ1-6
CASSVTPSTNEKLFF,TGTGCCAGCAGCGTGACACCCTCGACTAATGAAAAACTGTTTTTT,TRBV9,NA,NA,TRBJ1-4
CASSRGTSGGSDTQYF,TGTGCCAGCTCACGGGGGACTAGCGGGGGGTCAGATACGCAGTATTTT,TRBV18,TRBD2,NA,TRBJ2-3
CASSLYRVEAFF,TGTGCCAGTAGCCTATATCGTGTTGAAGCTTTCTTT,TRBV19,NA,NA,TRBJ1-1
CASTGGFWRGYNEQFF,TGTGCCAGTACAGGGGGCTTTTGGAGGGGCTACAATGAGCAGTTCTTC,TRBV19,TRBD1,NA,TRBJ2-1
CSVEGTGGYEQYF,TGCAGCGTTGAGGGGACAGGGGGCTACGAGCAGTACTTC,TRBV29-1,TRBD1,NA,TRBJ2-7
CASSPLGTSGGYEQYF,TGCGCCAGCAGCCCGCTCGGGACTAGCGGGGGATACGAGCAGTACTTC,TRBV5-1,TRBD2,few,TRBJ2-7
CASSPDAGAIGELFF,TGCGCCAGCAGCCCGGACGCGGGGGCAATCGGGGAGCTGTTTTTT,TRBV5-1,NA,NA,TRBJ2-2
CASSEGTDSCF,TGTGCCAGCAGCGAGGGGACAGACTCTTGCTTC,TRBV6-4,TRBD1,NA,TRBJ2-7
CASSPHRDGKLFF,TGTGCCAGCTCACCGCACAGGGATGGGAAACTGTTTTTT,TRBV18,NA,NA,TRBJ1-4
CASSLSGGAGETQYF,TGTGCCAGCAGCCTTAGCGGGGGGGCCGGAGAGACCCAGTACTTC,TRBV5-4,TRBD2,NA,TRBJ2-5
CASSHLTGFRVYGYTF,TGTGCCAGCAGCCACTTGACAGGGTTTAGAGTCTATGGCTACACCTTC,TRBV5-4,TRBD1,few,TRBJ1-2
CASSLGRISTDTQYF,TGCGCCAGCAGCTTGGGCAGGATAAGCACAGATACGCAGTATTTT,TRBV5-1,NA,NA,TRBJ2-3
CATSRGQGGETQYF,TGTGCCACCAGCAGGGGACAGGGCGGAGAGACCCAGTACTTC,TRBV15,TRBD1,NA,TRBJ2-5